These 27 T cell receptor beta chains originate from one sample sequenced in a study of blood T cell repertoires in COVID-19. Data came from immunoSEQ multiplex PCR; TCRdb stores just in-frame clones and leaves some out. Of roughly 250,000 clones in the sample, around 86% were seen once. The specimen sequenced was peripheral blood. These receptors were taken from a man between 40 and 49 years old who had recovered from COVID-19.

This chain joins TRBV19 and TRBJ2-5; TRBD1 aligns across 11 bases. Trimming at V came to 4 bases and at J to 1 base, leaving 5 bases not matched to a gene. CDR3 size: 16 residues. Germline values: CDR1 LNHDA, CDR2 SQIVND (reference sequence). CDR3 bases: TGTGCCAGTAGTAACGGACAGGGGGCGCCCCAAGAGACCCAGTACTTC. This translates into CASSNGQGAPQETQYF.

J is TRBJ2-1 and V is TRBV4-1, with D unclear. From germline, CDR1 is MGHRA and CDR2 YSYEKL. CDR3 size: 11 residues. V lost 1 base, J lost 12 bases, and 7 bases lay in between. CDR3 nucleotide sequence: TGCGCCAGCAGCCAAGCTATGGTGCAGTTCTTC. Protein product: CASSQAMVQFF.

This clone has more than one count but fewer than ten. The rearrangement uses TRBV27 and TRBJ1-2, with D possibly matching TRBD1 (6 bases). The germline gives CDR1 MNHEY, CDR2 SMNVEV (reference sequence). V lost 3 bases and J lost 6, with 14 bases in between. The CDR3 sequence is 14 residues long. The CDR3 bases are TGTGCCAGCAGTTTGCGACCCTACAGGGATGGCTACACCTTC. Translated: CASSLRPYRDGYTF.

The V call is TRBV5-4, the J call TRBJ2-5; TRBD2 matches 12 bases. There are 16 residues in the CDR3. With 0 bases clipped from V and 2 bases from J, the junction kept 2 bases outside the gene matches. CDR1 is SGHNT and CDR2 is YYREEE in the germline V gene (reference sequence). CDR3 residues: CASSLGTSGDQETQYF. For the CDR3, the DNA is TGTGCCAGCAGCTTGGGGACTAGCGGGGATCAAGAGACCCAGTACTTC.

V and J are TRBV27 and TRBJ2-1; a possible D gene is TRBD2 (5 bases). Per germline, CDR1 MNHEY and CDR2 SMNVEV (reference sequence). The CDR3 covers 16 residues. Trimming shortened V by 5 bases and J by 3 bases, and 17 bases separated the two germline ends. Written as DNA, the CDR3 is TGTGCCAGCAGTCCGACCGAGGGCGGCGGCTACAATGAGCAGTTCTTC. This translates into CASSPTEGGGYNEQFF.

This clone was seen just once. The genes are TRBV5-1 and TRBJ2-7; a possible D gene is TRBD2 (6 bases). V was cut by 4 bases and J by 1 base, with 15 bases left in between. The germline gives CDR1 SGHRS, CDR2 YFSETQ. This CDR3 region has 15 residues. In DNA, the CDR3 is TGCGCCAGCAGCCTTAGGGCGGGGATGTCCTACGAGCAGTACTTC. It specifies CASSLRAGMSYEQYF.

This clone was picked up a small number of times. The rearrangement joins TRBV12-5 to TRBJ2-1, with 10 bases identical to TRBD2. The germline V gene has CDR1 LGHNT and CDR2 FRNRAP. This CDR3 has 15 amino acids. V was pared by 3 bases and J by 10 bases, with 9 bases of the junction left unmatched. The CDR3 DNA reads as TGTGCTAGTGGTTTCGAGGGACTAGCGCCACAAGAGCAGTTCTTC. Amino acids: CASGFEGLAPQEQFF. Full variable domain (outside the CDR3, taken from reference TRBV12-5 and TRBJ2-1): DARVTQTPRHKVTEMGQEVTMRCQPILGHNTVFWYRQTMMQGLELLAYFRNRAPLDDSGMPKDRFSAEMPDATLATLKIQPSEPRDSAVYFCASGFEGLAPQEQFFGPGTRLTVL.

This clone occurred once. The V gene is TRBV10-2, the J gene TRBJ2-2, with 12 bases fitting TRBD1. The V gene end was trimmed by 0 bases and the J gene end by 0 bases; junction bases not matched to a gene: 2. The CDR3 consists of 18 residues. In germline, CDR1 is WSHSY, CDR2 SAAADI. The chain's CDR3 is CASSESGTGGANTGELFF. As DNA, the CDR3 is TGCGCCAGCAGTGAGTCTGGGACAGGGGGCGCGAACACCGGGGAGCTGTTTTTT.

The CDR3 reads CASSPRQQETQYF. CDR3 in DNA: TGTGCCAGCTCACCACGCCAGCAAGAGACCCAGTACTTC. V gene TRBV18 combines with J gene TRBJ2-5; D remains unclear. This CDR3 spans 13 amino acids. V was trimmed by 1 base and J by 2 bases, leaving 5 bases between them. The germline CDR1 and CDR2 sequences are KGHSH and LQKENI.

The genes are TRBV3-1 (or the pseudogene TRBV3-2) and TRBJ2-1; perhaps TRBD2 as D (5 bases). CDR3 length: 16 amino acids. V shed 2 bases and J shed 5 bases, with 16 bases lying between them. Germline loops: CDR1 LGHDT, CDR2 YNNKEL (reference sequence). CDR3 loop: CASSQSVGLVNNEQFF. The CDR3 nucleotides read TGTGCCAGCAGCCAATCAGTCGGACTTGTAAACAATGAGCAGTTCTTC.

This rearrangement joins TRBV27 to TRBJ2-7, with TRBD2 as a possible D gene (6 bases). Trimming removed 2 bases at V and 3 bases at J, with 14 bases between. Germline V CDR1 and CDR2: MNHEY, SMNVEV (reference sequence). The CDR3 is 15 amino acids. The CDR3 loop reads CASSLTGLEGYEQYF. The CDR3 DNA reads as TGTGCCAGCAGTTTAACGGGGCTGGAGGGCTACGAGCAGTACTTC.

This rearrangement joins TRBV7-9 to TRBJ2-7; a possible D gene is TRBD2 (5 bases). Deletions cut 5 bases from V and 6 bases from J, with 20 bases between. Germline values: CDR1 SEHNR, CDR2 FQNEAQ (reference sequence). This CDR3 has 15 residues. CDR3 nucleotides: TGTGCCAGCAGCCAACGACTGGGGATTCTAGCCGAGCAGTACTTC. Its translation: CASSQRLGILAEQYF.

The CDR3 nucleotides are TGTGCCAGCCCCTGCGCCTCGCACAGGAACACCGGGGAGCTGTTTTTT. Translated, it gives CASPCASHRNTGELFF. The chain uses TRBV27 and TRBJ2-2, with D unclear. The CDR3 runs 16 residues. Between the trimmed V and J ends, which lost 8 bases and 1 base, there was a span of 17 bases. The germline V gene has CDR1 MNHEY and CDR2 SMNVEV (reference sequence).

The V gene is TRBV10-1, the J gene TRBJ1-1; D ambiguous. Germline CDR1 reads WNHNN; CDR2 reads SYGVQD (reference sequence). The CDR3 contains 13 residues. V dropped 8 bases and J dropped 2 bases, with 12 bases sitting between them. The CDR3 here is CASQSRSNTEAFF. The CDR3 region has the DNA TGCGCCAGCCAAAGTAGGAGTAACACTGAAGCTTTCTTT.

The V call is TRBV7-2, the J call TRBJ2-4, with 10 nucleotides matching TRBD2. The germline V gene encodes CDR1 SGHTA and CDR2 FQGNSA. Trimming at V came to 5 bases and at J to 9 bases, leaving 10 bases not matched to a gene. The CDR3 is made up of 15 amino acids. In DNA form, the CDR3 reads TGTGCCAGCAGCCCCCGAAGCGGGGGGGGTGTCATTCAGTACTTC. Residues: CASSPRSGGGVIQYF.

V gene TRBV7-2 combines with J gene TRBJ2-1; D gene unclear. CDR3 length equals 14 residues. The V gene's germline CDR1 is SGHTA and CDR2 FQGNSA. Trimming pared 0 bases from V and 10 bases from J, leaving 13 bases between. In DNA, the CDR3 is TGTGCCAGCAGCTTAGCATTGGCATATTACGAGCAGTTCTTC. It specifies CASSLALAYYEQFF.

The V call is TRBV7-8, the J call TRBJ2-5; TRBD2 might be the D (6 bases). Trimming shortened V by 8 bases and J by 2 bases, and 12 bases separated the two germline ends. Germline CDR1 is SGHVS and CDR2 is FQNEAQ. The CDR3 covers 13 residues. Here the CDR3 reads CASGGRGQETQYF. The CDR3 DNA is TGTGCCAGCGGTGGGCGGGGACAAGAGACCCAGTACTTC.

This sequence joins TRBV5-1 and TRBJ1-1, with D perhaps matching TRBD1 (5 bases). This CDR3 has 14 residues. Germline V gene sequence: CDR1 SGHRS, CDR2 YFSETQ. Trimming shortened V by 7 bases and J by 2 bases, and 15 bases separated the two germline ends. This chain's CDR3 is CASGAGGYNTEAFF. For the CDR3, the DNA is TGCGCCAGCGGGGCCGGGGGGTACAACACTGAAGCTTTCTTT.

This sequence joins TRBV7-8 and TRBJ2-7, with D uncertain. Germline V gene sequence: CDR1 SGHVS, CDR2 FQNEAQ. The ends were cut back, 5 bases at V and 1 base at J, with 9 bases in the middle. The CDR3 runs 13 residues. In DNA, the CDR3 is TGTGCCAGCAGCGAGGTTAGGTCCTACGAGCAGTACTTC. It codes for CASSEVRSYEQYF.

V is TRBV7-9 and J is TRBJ2-7; D gene unclear. Between the trimmed V and J ends, which lost 7 bases and 6 bases, there was a span of 10 bases. Germline lookup yields CDR1 SEHNR and CDR2 FQNEAQ (reference sequence). The CDR3 covers 11 residues. The CDR3 region is CASTPQFEQYF. The CDR3 nucleotides read TGTGCCAGCACTCCTCAGTTCGAGCAGTACTTC.

This chain uses TRBV7-2 with TRBJ2-7; 8 nucleotides align to TRBD2. The ends lost 5 bases at V and 0 bases at J; junction bases unmatched: 3. The CDR3 extends over 14 amino acids. Germline V gene lookup returns CDR1 SGHTA and CDR2 FQGNSA. CDR3: CASSRLASSYEQYF. The CDR3 DNA is TGTGCCAGCAGCAGACTAGCGTCCTCCTACGAGCAGTACTTC.

The CDR3 sequence: CASSQVGGRGADTQYF. The DNA for the CDR3 is TGTGCCAGCAGCCAAGTCGGGGGGAGGGGCGCAGATACGCAGTATTTT. The genes are TRBV4-2 and TRBJ2-3; 7 nucleotides align to TRBD2. J lost 4 bases, V lost 1 base, and 8 bases had no gene match. This CDR3 has 16 residues. Germline CDR1 is LGHNA and CDR2 is YNFKEQ.

The chain joins TRBV2 to TRBJ2-3, with unresolved D. This CDR3 contains 12 residues. V was trimmed by 7 bases and J by 2 bases, leaving 7 bases between them. The V gene's germline CDR1 is SNHLY and CDR2 FYNNEI. The CDR3 bases are TGTGCCAGCACAGTACACACAGATACGCAGTATTTT. Its protein product is CASTVHTDTQYF.

The chain has TRBV24-1 and TRBJ2-3, with a possible D match to TRBD2 (6 bases). CDR1 and CDR2 (germline): KGHDR, SFDVKD. The CDR3 loop spans 18 amino acids. The V and J ends lost 3 bases and 4 bases respectively, with 22 bases between them. In DNA, the CDR3 is TGTGCCACCAGTGATGGAGGGGAGTCCGGAGGAGGGCCAGATACGCAGTATTTT. It yields the protein CATSDGGESGGGPDTQYF.

This clone came up a few times. The chain links TRBV5-4 to TRBJ2-1; the match to TRBD2 covers 7 bases. J lost 2 bases, V lost 5 bases, and 10 bases had no gene match. CDR1 is SGHNT, CDR2 YYREEE, per germline (reference sequence). CDR3 length: 16 residues. For the CDR3, the DNA is TGTGCCAGCAGTCCTAGAGGACGGGGGGCCTACAATGAGCAGTTCTTC. Translation: CASSPRGRGAYNEQFF.

The chain joins TRBV3-1 (or the pseudogene TRBV3-2) to TRBJ2-2, with D possibly matching TRBD2 (5 bases). This CDR3 has 17 amino acids. The germline V and J ends were trimmed by 0 bases and 4 bases, with 15 bases remaining between them. Germline V gene data show CDR1 as LGHDT and CDR2 as YNNKEL (reference sequence). The CDR3 nucleotides are TGTGCCAGCAGCCAAGATGGTGGCCGGGCGGGCACCGGGGAGCTGTTTTTT. The encoded protein is CASSQDGGRAGTGELFF.

The chain joins TRBV6-5 to TRBJ2-3, with D maybe TRBD2 (6 bases). V shed 5 bases and J shed 4 bases, with 16 bases lying between them. This CDR3 is 15 amino acids long. Germline values: CDR1 MNHEY, CDR2 SVGAGI. The CDR3, as DNA: TGTGCCAGCAGTAGGCTAGCGTGGCCTCCAGATACGCAGTATTTT. Translation: CASSRLAWPPDTQYF.